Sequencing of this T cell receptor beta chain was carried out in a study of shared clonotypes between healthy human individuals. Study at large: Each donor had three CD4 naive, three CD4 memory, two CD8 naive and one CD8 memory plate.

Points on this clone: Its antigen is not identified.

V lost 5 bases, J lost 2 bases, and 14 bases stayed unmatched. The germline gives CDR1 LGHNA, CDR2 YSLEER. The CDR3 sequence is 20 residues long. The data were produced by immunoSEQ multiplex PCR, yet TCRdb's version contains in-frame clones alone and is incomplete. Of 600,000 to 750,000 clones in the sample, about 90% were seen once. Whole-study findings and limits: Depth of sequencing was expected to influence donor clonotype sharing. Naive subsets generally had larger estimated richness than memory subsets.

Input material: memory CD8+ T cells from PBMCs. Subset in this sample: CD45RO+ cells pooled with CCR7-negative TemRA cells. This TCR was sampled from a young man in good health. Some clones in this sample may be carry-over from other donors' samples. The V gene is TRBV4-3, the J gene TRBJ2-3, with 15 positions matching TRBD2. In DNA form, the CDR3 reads TGCGCCAGCAGCGAACTCACCGGGACTAGCGGGAGGAAGGTCACAGATACGCAGTATTTT. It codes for CASSELTGTSGRKVTDTQYF.